Presented here are 19 T cell receptor beta chains from one specimen sequenced in a study of blood T cell repertoires in COVID-19. The repertoire was sequenced with immunoSEQ multiplex PCR; TCRdb's copy has only in-frame clones and lacks some. The sample contains 210,000 or so clones, about 90% of which appear only once. Sequenced input: peripheral blood. Receptors originate from a woman aged 55 to 70 with acute or convalescent COVID-19.

This chain links TRBV30 with TRBJ2-3; TRBD2 matches at 8 bases. Germline loops: CDR1 GTSNPN, CDR2 SVGIG (reference sequence). The ends lost 2 bases at V and 0 bases at J; junction bases unmatched: 4. The CDR3 runs to 15 residues. The CDR3 protein is CAWSPASGSTDTQYF. The CDR3 DNA sequence: TGTGCCTGGAGTCCCGCTAGCGGGAGCACAGATACGCAGTATTTT.

The chain has TRBV6-5 and TRBJ1-2, with D unresolved. Germline CDR1 reads MNHEY; CDR2 reads SVGAGI. This CDR3 is 14 amino acids long. V gave up 2 bases and J gave up 6 bases, with 13 bases separating them. The CDR3 region has the DNA TGTGCCAGCAGTTACATCGGGGAGCTAAATGGCTACACCTTC. This encodes CASSYIGELNGYTF.

V usage is TRBV27 and J usage is TRBJ1-5, with 8 bases identical to TRBD1. The junction had 7 bases not matched to a gene; V was cut back by 3 bases and J by 6 bases. This CDR3 has 15 amino acids. Looked up from germline, CDR1 is MNHEY and CDR2 is SMNVEV (reference sequence). The CDR3 reads CASSFDRTGIQPQHF. Here the CDR3 DNA reads TGTGCCAGCAGTTTTGATCGGACAGGGATTCAGCCCCAGCATTTT.

V usage is TRBV14 and J usage is TRBJ2-7, with TRBD1 as a possible D gene (6 bases). This CDR3 region has 14 residues. Germline assignment: CDR1 SGHDN and CDR2 FVKESK. V shed 1 base and J shed 7 bases, with 14 bases lying between them. CDR3 amino acids: CASSQVPGTNEQYF. In DNA, the CDR3 is TGTGCCAGCAGCCAAGTCCCCGGGACAAATGAGCAGTACTTC. Full variable domain (rest looked up from reference TRBV14 and TRBJ2-7): EAGVTQFPSHSVIEKGQTVTLRCDPISGHDNLYWYRRVMGKEIKFLLHFVKESKQDESGMPNNRFLAERTGGTYSTLKVQPAELEDSGVYFCASSQVPGTNEQYFGPGTRLTVT.

In its sample, this clone was seen a few times. The chain has TRBV7-6 and TRBJ2-7; 13 bases match TRBD2. Trimming cost V 5 bases and J 5 bases; bases outside gene matches: 6. CDR1 is SGHVS and CDR2 is FNYEAQ in the germline V gene. The CDR3 runs 15 residues. DNA of the CDR3: TGTGCCAGCAGCACCGGACTAGCGGGAGCAGACGAGCAGTACTTC. Protein product: CASSTGLAGADEQYF.

The V call is TRBV19, the J call TRBJ1-2; D is ambiguous. This CDR3 is 12 amino acids long. Germline CDR1 reads LNHDA; CDR2 reads SQIVND (reference sequence). V shed 5 bases and J shed 4 bases, with 8 bases lying between them. This CDR3 reads CASSPPGYGYTF. The CDR3 region has the DNA TGTGCCAGTAGTCCCCCCGGCTATGGCTACACCTTC.

The J gene is TRBJ2-1, the V gene TRBV6-4, with D perhaps TRBD1 (6 bases). V lost 0 bases and J lost 5, with 17 bases in between. This CDR3 region has 17 residues. Per germline, CDR1 MRHNA and CDR2 SNTAGT. The CDR3 protein is CASSDSRQVFYHNEQFF. The CDR3 region has the DNA TGTGCCAGCAGTGACTCGAGACAGGTGTTTTATCACAATGAGCAGTTCTTC.

The genes are TRBV3-1 (or the pseudogene TRBV3-2) and TRBJ2-2, with TRBD2 identical over 9 bases. The CDR3 is 18 residues long. V shed 4 bases and J 7 bases; nucleotides not matched to a gene: 16. Germline V gene data show CDR1 as LGHDT and CDR2 as YNNKEL (reference sequence). The CDR3 DNA sequence: TGTGCCAGCAGCCTCCACGCGGGGGGGGTAGCGTCTATCGGGGAGCTGTTTTTT. Its protein is CASSLHAGGVASIGELFF.

The rearrangement uses TRBV11-2 and TRBJ1-2; D not certain. The germline V and J ends were trimmed by 2 bases and 0 bases, with 7 bases remaining between them. There are 14 residues in the CDR3. Germline CDR1 reads SGHAT; CDR2 reads FQNNGV. The CDR3 coding sequence is TGTGCCAGCAGCTTAATGTCCTCTAACTATGGCTACACCTTC. Translating gives CASSLMSSNYGYTF. Full variable domain (outside the CDR3, taken from reference TRBV11-2 and TRBJ1-2): EAGVAQSPRYKIIEKRQSVAFWCNPISGHATLYWYQQILGQGPKLLIQFQNNGVVDDSQLPKDRFSAERLKGVDSTLKIQPAKLEDSAVYLCASSLMSSNYGYTFGSGTRLTVV.

This rearrangement joins TRBV5-4 to TRBJ2-3; D is perhaps TRBD2 (6 bases). Germline V gives CDR1 SGHNT, CDR2 YYREEE (reference sequence). This CDR3 contains 16 residues. Trimming removed 3 bases at V and 3 bases at J, with 17 bases between. CDR3 loop: CASSSTSGAETDTQYF. The CDR3 nucleotides read TGTGCCAGCAGCTCGACTAGTGGCGCGGAGACAGATACGCAGTATTTT.

Only one count was recorded for this clone. The CDR3: CASSQDHRRGNQPQHF. The CDR3 coding sequence is TGTGCCAGCAGCCAAGATCATAGACGGGGCAATCAGCCCCAGCATTTT. The V gene is TRBV4-2, the J gene TRBJ1-5, with D uncertain. The CDR3 has 16 amino acids. V lost 0 bases to trimming and J lost 2 bases, with 11 bases between them. The V gene's germline CDR1 is LGHNA and CDR2 YNFKEQ.

J is TRBJ1-1 and V is TRBV6-4, with unresolved D. With 3 bases removed from V and 4 bases from J, the gap between germline ends came to 9 bases. Germline lookup yields CDR1 MRHNA and CDR2 SNTAGT. The CDR3 has 13 residues. In DNA, the CDR3 is TGTGCCAGCAGTGAAGAAGTCGGCACTGAAGCTTTCTTT. Translated: CASSEEVGTEAFF.

The rearrangement uses TRBV6-5 and TRBJ2-5; TRBD1 aligns across 8 bases. This CDR3 comprises 15 residues. The J segment lost 7 bases and the V segment lost 5 bases, leaving 12 bases of the junction unmatched. Germline assignment: CDR1 MNHEY and CDR2 SVGAGI. The chain's CDR3 is CASSIQGGREGTQYF. The CDR3 nucleotides are TGTGCCAGCAGTATACAGGGGGGCCGTGAGGGGACCCAGTACTTC.

This sequence joins TRBV11-2 and TRBJ1-1; D unresolved. The germline V and J ends were trimmed by 5 bases and 4 bases, with 14 bases remaining between them. The CDR3 is 14 amino acids. Germline values: CDR1 SGHAT, CDR2 FQNNGV. CDR3 residues: CASSLEPRGTEAFF. CDR3 bases: TGTGCCAGCAGCCTGGAACCGCGGGGCACTGAAGCTTTCTTT.

The genes are TRBV4-3 and TRBJ2-7; D possibly corresponds to TRBD1 (6 bases). CDR3 size: 15 residues. V was clipped by 4 bases and J by 3 bases, with 16 bases between them. The germline CDR1 and CDR2 sequences are LGHNA and YSLEER. CDR3 residues: CASSPSAGTNYEQYF. As DNA, the CDR3 is TGCGCCAGCAGCCCGTCTGCAGGGACAAACTACGAGCAGTACTTC.

In nucleotides, the CDR3 is TGTGCCAGCAGTCGAGTGGGGGCCAAATCTAGGGCTTTCTTT. Its protein is CASSRVGAKSRAFF. The chain employs TRBV6-5 and TRBJ1-1; perhaps TRBD1 as D (6 bases). The CDR3 has 14 amino acids. The germline V gene has CDR1 MNHEY and CDR2 SVGAGI. The ends were cut back, 5 bases at V and 11 bases at J, with 21 bases in the middle.

The V call is TRBV4-1, the J call TRBJ1-1, with D maybe TRBD1 (6 bases). Germline V gene data show CDR1 as MGHRA and CDR2 as YSYEKL. The CDR3 has 14 amino acids. V was trimmed by 2 bases and J by 5 bases, leaving 12 bases between them. The CDR3 protein is CASSQLTGWTEAFF. The CDR3 bases are TGCGCCAGCAGCCAACTAACAGGGTGGACTGAAGCTTTCTTT.

The J gene is TRBJ1-1, the V gene TRBV23-1; weak D call: TRBD1 (5 bases). TRBV23-1 carries the ORF label, with uncertain function. The CDR3 sequence is 18 residues long. V was trimmed by 3 bases and J by 2 bases, leaving 22 bases between them. The CDR3 protein is CASSQDYKGLGVNTEAFF. The CDR3 region has the DNA TGCGCCAGCAGTCAGGATTATAAGGGACTGGGAGTAAACACTGAAGCTTTCTTT.

This chain links TRBV6-1 with TRBJ1-5; no reliable D call. The V gene's germline CDR1 is MNHNS and CDR2 SASEGT. The CDR3 length is 12 residues. V was shortened by 2 bases and J by 9 bases, with 8 bases between the two germline ends. The CDR3 region is CASSEHERPQHF. For the CDR3, the DNA is TGTGCCAGCAGTGAACATGAGCGGCCCCAGCATTTT.